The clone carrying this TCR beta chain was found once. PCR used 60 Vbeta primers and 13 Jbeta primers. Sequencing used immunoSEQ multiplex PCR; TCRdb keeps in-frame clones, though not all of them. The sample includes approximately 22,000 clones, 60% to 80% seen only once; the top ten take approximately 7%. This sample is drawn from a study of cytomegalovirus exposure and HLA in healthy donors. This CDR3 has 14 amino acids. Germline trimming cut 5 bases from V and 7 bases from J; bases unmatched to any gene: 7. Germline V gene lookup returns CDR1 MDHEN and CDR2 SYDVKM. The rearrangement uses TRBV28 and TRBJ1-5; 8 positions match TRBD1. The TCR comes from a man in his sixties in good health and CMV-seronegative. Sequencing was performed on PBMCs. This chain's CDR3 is CASSTRTGLQPQHF. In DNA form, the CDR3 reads TGTGCCAGCAGTACCCGGACAGGGCTCCAGCCCCAGCATTTT.